This T cell receptor (beta chain) was captured in a study of T cell responses to AZD1222 COVID-19 vaccine. Comment on this clone: Its antigen remains unidentified.

Study-level findings and limits: The donors showed a predominance of white British ancestry and of females, with possible underestimation of clonal diversity.

The method was immunoSEQ multiplex PCR; TCRdb's version includes in-frame clones alone and lacks a portion of them. Altogether some 97,000 clones are present, just under 90% being singletons, with the ten largest covering approximately 16%. The V and J ends lost 2 bases and 0 bases respectively, with 15 bases between them. The length of the CDR3 is 17 residues. From germline, CDR1 is SGDLS and CDR2 YYNGEE. Specimen: peripheral blood, collected on day 0 of AZD1222 vaccination. The rearrangement links TRBV9 to TRBJ1-3, with D perhaps matching TRBD1 (5 bases). The clonotype comes from an adult in good health. The CDR3 loop is CASSVNRGSSSGNTIYF. DNA for the CDR3: TGTGCCAGCAGCGTTAATAGGGGCTCCAGCTCTGGAAACACCATATATTTT. The variable domain in full, with the rest retrieved from reference TRBV9 and TRBJ1-3, is DSGVTQTPKHLITATGQRVTLRCSPRSGDLSVYWYQQSLDQGLQFLIQYYNGEERAKGNILERFSAQQFPDLHSELNLSSLELGDSALYFCASSVNRGSSSGNTIYFGEGSWLTVV.